This TCR beta chain came from a study of cytomegalovirus exposure and HLA in healthy donors. Study-level background: Earlier sequencing of 150 million to 200 million T cells yielded around 100 million unique TCR beta sequences.

A note on this clone: The antigen remains unidentified.

PCR primers comprised 60 Vbeta and 13 Jbeta primers. TCRdb keeps only in-frame clones here, not all; method: immunoSEQ multiplex PCR. The sample lists hundreds of thousands of clones; roughly 88% were seen once. Findings of the study overall: Later genetic work tied a missense DCLRE1C variant to beta-chain V and J trimming.

Healthy bone marrow donors supplied every sample. The sequenced sample was PBMCs. The TCR sequence derives from a boy between 2 and 10 years old in good health and CMV-seronegative.

CDR3 bases: TGTGCCAGCAGTTACTCAAGTCACGGGGACACCGGGGAGCTGTTTTTT. This codes for CASSYSSHGDTGELFF. This chain uses TRBV6-5 with TRBJ2-2; a possible D gene is TRBD2 (5 bases). The CDR3 consists of 16 residues. The germline V and J ends were trimmed by 0 bases and 3 bases, with 11 bases remaining between them. Germline V gene data show CDR1 as MNHEY and CDR2 as SVGAGI.